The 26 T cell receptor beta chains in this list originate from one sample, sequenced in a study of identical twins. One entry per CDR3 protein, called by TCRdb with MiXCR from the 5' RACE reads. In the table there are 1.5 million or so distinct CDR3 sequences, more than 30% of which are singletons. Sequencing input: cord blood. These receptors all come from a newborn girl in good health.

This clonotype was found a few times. In nucleotides, the CDR3 is TGTGCCAGCAGTTACTCGGGCCAGGGGGCTCATTCAGATACGCAGTATTTT. Its protein is CASSYSGQGAHSDTQYF. The V gene is TRBV6-6, the J gene TRBJ2-3; TRBD1 aligns across 8 bases. CDR1 MNHNY and CDR2 SVGAGI come from the germline V gene (reference sequence). The CDR3 loop spans 17 amino acids. The junction had 9 bases not matched to a gene; V was cut back by 0 bases and J by 4 bases.

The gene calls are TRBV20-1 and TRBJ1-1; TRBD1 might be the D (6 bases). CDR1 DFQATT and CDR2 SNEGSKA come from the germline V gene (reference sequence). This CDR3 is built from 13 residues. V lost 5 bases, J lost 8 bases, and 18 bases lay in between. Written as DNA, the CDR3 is TGCAGTGCTCGAGGGACACGAAAAGGGGAAGCTTTCTTT. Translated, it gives CSARGTRKGEAFF.

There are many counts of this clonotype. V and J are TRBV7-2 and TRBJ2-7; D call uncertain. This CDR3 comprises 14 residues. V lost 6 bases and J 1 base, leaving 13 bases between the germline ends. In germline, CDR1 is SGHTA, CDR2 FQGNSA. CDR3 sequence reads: CASSLKSPSYEQYF. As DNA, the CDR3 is TGTGCCAGCAGTCTCAAGTCGCCATCCTACGAGCAGTACTTC.

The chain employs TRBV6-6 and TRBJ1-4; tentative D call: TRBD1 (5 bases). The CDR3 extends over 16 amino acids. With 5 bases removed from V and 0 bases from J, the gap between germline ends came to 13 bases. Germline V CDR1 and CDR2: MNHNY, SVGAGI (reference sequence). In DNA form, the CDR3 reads TGTGCCAGCAGTCCCGGGAGGGGAGCAACTAATGAAAAACTGTTTTTT. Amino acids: CASSPGRGATNEKLFF.

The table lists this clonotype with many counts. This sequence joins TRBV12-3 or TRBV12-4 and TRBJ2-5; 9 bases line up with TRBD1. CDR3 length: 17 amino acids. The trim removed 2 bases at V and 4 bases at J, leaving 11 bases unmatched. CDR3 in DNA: TGTGCCAGCAGTTTACTCTTCGGACAGGGGAGGTCAGAGACCCAGTACTTC. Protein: CASSLLFGQGRSETQYF.

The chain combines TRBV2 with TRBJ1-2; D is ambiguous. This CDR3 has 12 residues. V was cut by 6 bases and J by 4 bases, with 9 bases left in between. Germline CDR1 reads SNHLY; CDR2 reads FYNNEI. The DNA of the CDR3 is TGTGCCAGCAGGGACGGCTTCTATGGCTACACCTTC. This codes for CASRDGFYGYTF.

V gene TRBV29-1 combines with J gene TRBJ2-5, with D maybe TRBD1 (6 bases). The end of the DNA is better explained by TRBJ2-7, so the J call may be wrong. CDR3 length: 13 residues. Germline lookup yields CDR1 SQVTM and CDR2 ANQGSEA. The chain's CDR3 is CSVEDNRVDEQYF. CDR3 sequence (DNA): TGCAGCGTTGAAGATAACAGGGTAGACGAGCAGTACTTC.

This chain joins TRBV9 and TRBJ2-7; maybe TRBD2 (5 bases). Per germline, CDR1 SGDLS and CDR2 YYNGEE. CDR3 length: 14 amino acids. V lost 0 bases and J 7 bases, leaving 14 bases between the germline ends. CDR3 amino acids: CASSVGPAVDEQYF. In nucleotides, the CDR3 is TGTGCCAGCAGCGTAGGTCCAGCGGTCGATGAGCAGTACTTC.

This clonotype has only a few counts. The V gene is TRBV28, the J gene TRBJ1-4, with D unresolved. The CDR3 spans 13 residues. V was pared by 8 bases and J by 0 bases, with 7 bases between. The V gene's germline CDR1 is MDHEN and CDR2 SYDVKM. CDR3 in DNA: TGTGCCAGCGGCGGACCAACTAATGAAAAACTGTTTTTT. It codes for CASGGPTNEKLFF. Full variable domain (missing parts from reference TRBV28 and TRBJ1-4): DVKVTQSSRYLVKRTGEKVFLECVQDMDHENMFWYRQDPGLGLRLIYFSYDVKMKEKGDIPEGYSVSREKKERFSLILESASTNQTSMYLCASGGPTNEKLFFGSGTQLSVL.

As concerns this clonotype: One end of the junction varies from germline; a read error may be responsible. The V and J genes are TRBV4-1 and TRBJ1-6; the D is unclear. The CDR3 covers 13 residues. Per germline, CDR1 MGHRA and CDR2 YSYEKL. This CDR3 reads CASSRSTNSPHHF. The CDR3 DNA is TGCGCCAGCAGCCGGTCTACGAATTCACCCCACCACTTT.

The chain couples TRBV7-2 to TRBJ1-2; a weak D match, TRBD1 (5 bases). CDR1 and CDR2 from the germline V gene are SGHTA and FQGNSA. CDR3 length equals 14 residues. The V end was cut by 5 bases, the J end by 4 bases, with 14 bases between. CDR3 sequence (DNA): TGTGCCAGCAGCCGTGGCAGGGCGCTCTATGGCTACACCTTC. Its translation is CASSRGRALYGYTF.

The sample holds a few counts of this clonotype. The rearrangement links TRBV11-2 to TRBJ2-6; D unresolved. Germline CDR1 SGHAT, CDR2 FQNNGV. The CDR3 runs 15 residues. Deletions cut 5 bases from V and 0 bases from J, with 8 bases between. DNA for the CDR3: TGTGCCAGCAGCGCCCTTTTCTCTGGGGCCAACGTCCTGACTTTC. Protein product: CASSALFSGANVLTF. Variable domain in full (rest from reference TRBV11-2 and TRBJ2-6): EAGVAQSPRYKIIEKRQSVAFWCNPISGHATLYWYQQILGQGPKLLIQFQNNGVVDDSQLPKDRFSAERLKGVDSTLKIQPAKLEDSAVYLCASSALFSGANVLTFGAGSRLTVL.

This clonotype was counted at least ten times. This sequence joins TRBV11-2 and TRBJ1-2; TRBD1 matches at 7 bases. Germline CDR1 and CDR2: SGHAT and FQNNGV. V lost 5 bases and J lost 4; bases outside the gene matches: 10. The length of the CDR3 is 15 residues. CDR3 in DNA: TGTGCCAGCAGCCCTCCGACAGGGAATCCCTATGGCTACACCTTC. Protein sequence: CASSPPTGNPYGYTF.

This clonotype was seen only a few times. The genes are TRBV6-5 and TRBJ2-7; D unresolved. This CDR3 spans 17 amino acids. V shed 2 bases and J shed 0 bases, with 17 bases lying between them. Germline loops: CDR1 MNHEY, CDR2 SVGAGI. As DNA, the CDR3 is TGTGCCAGCAGTTACCTCCCGTATAGGTCCTCCTCCTACGAGCAGTACTTC. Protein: CASSYLPYRSSSYEQYF.

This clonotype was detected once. The CDR3, as DNA: TGTGCCAGTAGTCCCCCGACGGACACCGGGGAGCTGTTTTTT. This codes for CASSPPTDTGELFF. The rearrangement uses TRBV19 and TRBJ2-2; no reliable D call. V shed 5 bases and J shed 3 bases, with 10 bases lying between them. The CDR3 totals 14 residues. CDR1 LNHDA and CDR2 SQIVND come from the germline V gene (reference sequence).

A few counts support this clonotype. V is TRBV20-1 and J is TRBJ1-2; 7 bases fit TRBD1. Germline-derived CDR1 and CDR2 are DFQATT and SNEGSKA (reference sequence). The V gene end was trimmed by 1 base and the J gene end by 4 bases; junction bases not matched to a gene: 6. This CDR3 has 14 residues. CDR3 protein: CSARGIPGGYGYTF. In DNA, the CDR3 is TGCAGTGCTAGAGGGATCCCAGGGGGCTATGGCTACACCTTC.

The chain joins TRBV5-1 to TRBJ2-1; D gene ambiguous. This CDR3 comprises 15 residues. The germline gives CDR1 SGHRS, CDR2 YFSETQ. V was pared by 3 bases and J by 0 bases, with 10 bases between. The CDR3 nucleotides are TGCGCCAGCAGCTCCCATACAAGCTCCTACAATGAGCAGTTCTTC. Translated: CASSSHTSSYNEQFF.

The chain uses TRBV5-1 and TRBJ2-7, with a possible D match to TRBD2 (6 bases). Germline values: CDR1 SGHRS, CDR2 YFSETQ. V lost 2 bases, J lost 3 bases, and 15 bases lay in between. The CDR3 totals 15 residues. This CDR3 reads CASSFPGTRFYEQYF. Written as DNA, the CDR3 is TGCGCCAGCAGCTTCCCCGGGACTCGCTTCTACGAGCAGTACTTC.

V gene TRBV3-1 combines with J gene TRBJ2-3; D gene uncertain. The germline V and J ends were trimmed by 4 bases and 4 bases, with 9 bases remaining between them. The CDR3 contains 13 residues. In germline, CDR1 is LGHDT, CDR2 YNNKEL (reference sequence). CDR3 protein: CASSLTEADTQYF. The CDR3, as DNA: TGTGCCAGCAGCCTCACAGAAGCAGATACGCAGTATTTT.

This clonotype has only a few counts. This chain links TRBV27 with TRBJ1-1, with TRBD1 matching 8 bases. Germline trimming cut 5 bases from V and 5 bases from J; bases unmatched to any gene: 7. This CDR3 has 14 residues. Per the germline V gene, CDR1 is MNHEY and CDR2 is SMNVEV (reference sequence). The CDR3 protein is CASSLGQGWTEAFF. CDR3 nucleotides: TGTGCCAGCAGTCTCGGACAGGGATGGACTGAAGCTTTCTTT.

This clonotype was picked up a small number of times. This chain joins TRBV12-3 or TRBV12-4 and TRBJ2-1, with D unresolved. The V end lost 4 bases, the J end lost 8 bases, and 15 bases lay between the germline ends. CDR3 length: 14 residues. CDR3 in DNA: TGTGCCAGCAGTTCGATAAACACTATAGATGAGCAGTTCTTC. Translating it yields CASSSINTIDEQFF.

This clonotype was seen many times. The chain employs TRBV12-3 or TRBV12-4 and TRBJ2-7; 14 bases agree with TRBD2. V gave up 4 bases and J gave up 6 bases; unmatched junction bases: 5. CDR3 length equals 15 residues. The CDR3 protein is CASSWGLAGVIEQYF. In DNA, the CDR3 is TGTGCCAGCAGTTGGGGACTAGCGGGAGTAATCGAGCAGTACTTC.

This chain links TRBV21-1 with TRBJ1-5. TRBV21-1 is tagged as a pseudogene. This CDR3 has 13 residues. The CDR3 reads CAGSKALEQPQHF. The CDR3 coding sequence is TGTGCCGGCAGCAAAGCTCTCGAACAGCCCCAGCATTTT.

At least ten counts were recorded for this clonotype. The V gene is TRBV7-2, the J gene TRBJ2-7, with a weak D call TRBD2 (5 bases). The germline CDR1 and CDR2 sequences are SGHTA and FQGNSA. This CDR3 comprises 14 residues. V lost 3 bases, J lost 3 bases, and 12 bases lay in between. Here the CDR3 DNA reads TGTGCCAGCAGCTTTGAGGGAGCATTCTACGAGCAGTACTTC. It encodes CASSFEGAFYEQYF.

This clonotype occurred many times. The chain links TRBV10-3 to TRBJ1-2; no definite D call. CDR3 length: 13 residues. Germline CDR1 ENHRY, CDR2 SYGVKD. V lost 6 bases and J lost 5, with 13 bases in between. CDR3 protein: CAIRRPSPYGYTF. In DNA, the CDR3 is TGTGCCATCAGGCGGCCCTCCCCATATGGCTACACCTTC.

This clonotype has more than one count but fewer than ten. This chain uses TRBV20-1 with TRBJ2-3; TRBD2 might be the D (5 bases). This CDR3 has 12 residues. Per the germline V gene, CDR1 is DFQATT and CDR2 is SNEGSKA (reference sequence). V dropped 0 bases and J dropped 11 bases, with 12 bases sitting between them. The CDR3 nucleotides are TGCAGTGCTAGAGATAACAGCGGCTTGCAGTATTTT. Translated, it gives CSARDNSGLQYF.